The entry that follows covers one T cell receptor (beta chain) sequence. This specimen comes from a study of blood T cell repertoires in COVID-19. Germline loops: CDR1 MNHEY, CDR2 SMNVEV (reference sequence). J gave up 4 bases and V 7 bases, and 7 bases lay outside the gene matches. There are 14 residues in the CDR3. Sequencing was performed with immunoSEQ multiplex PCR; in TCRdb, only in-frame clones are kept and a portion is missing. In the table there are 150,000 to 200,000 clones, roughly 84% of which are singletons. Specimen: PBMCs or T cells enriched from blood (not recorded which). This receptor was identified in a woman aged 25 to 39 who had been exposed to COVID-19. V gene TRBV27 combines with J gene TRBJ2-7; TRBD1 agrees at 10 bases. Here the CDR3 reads CASTVTGGLYEQYF. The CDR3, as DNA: TGTGCCAGCACTGTGACAGGGGGCTTGTACGAGCAGTACTTC.